This section outlines one TCR beta chain sequence together with its context. This clonotype has a count of ten or more. It lacks a known antigen. Base qualities were left out, and no much larger clone turns up one base away. Trimming costs V 5 bases and J 7 bases, and their ends lie 14 bases apart. CDR1 is given as MDHEN and CDR2 as SYDVKM, both from the germline V gene. The CDR3 starts with the cysteine, ends with the phenylalanine, and has 13 residues. Only CDR3 DNA is held: 39 bases, read in frame from base 1. Naive CD8 T cell libraries were made from around 18,000 to 910,000 sorted cells using 10%, 30% or 50% of purified RNA. Naive CD8 T cells, defined as CD8+CD4-CCR7+CD45RA+, were FACS-sorted into RLT Plus buffer on a BD FACSAria II. To test detection sensitivity, Jurkat RNA equivalent to under 12 TCR copies was spiked into samples of roughly 19,000-1,000,000 naive CD8 T cells. CD8 T cells were enriched using RosetteSep CD8+ T Cell Enrichment Cocktail and Ficoll-Paque, and the enriched cells then underwent ACK red cell lysis.

The sample belongs to a study of molecular identifiers for immune sequencing clone quantification listed by TCRdb under 2018. Background for the entire study: For a replicate experiment, RNA from approximately 20,000 or 100,000 naive CD8 T cells was divided into five aliquots, of which four were sequenced. The study was a methods study using CD8 T cells to benchmark molecular-identifier clustering-based TCR repertoire sequencing (MIDCIRS) and TCR RNA copy counting. Broader findings and caveats from the paper: Spiked-in Jurkat TCR RNA (around 9 copies' worth), which is not part of the donor repertoire, was contained in the naive libraries. Highly expanded clone sizes could be underestimated because identical TCR molecules may share a barcode. When barcode sub-clustering was left out, chimeric consensus sequences inflated TCR diversity, with chimeras reaching as high as 47%. Modeling indicated about 3.1 TCR RNA copies recovered per cell, compared with around 10 by digital PCR, which implies a capture efficiency of approximately 30%. In CMV-specific effector cells, clones with more than 20 RNA copies accounted for over 97% of molecules, whereas in naive cells such clones accounted for under 1%. Spiked-in Jurkat TCR RNA equivalent to a single cell was reported to be detectable even among some 910,000 naive CD8 T cells.

Preparation of the library involved PCR. The reads were generated on a NextSeq 500. Bulk TCR libraries were made following a previously described method, with the TCR primers given in Table S5. Purification of total RNA was performed with the Qiagen AllPrep DNA/RNA kit. Before analysis, reads from multiple sequencing runs of one library were combined. Turning to the authors' computational methods: Reads were retained only if an exact TCR constant sequence was present, and the retained reads were trimmed to 150 nt and grouped according to their 12-nt molecular barcodes. Reads within each barcode group were sub-clustered using a 15% Levenshtein threshold, and quality-weighted consensus sequences were constructed for each RNA molecule. Non-functional sequences were filtered out, along with any lower-count sequence sitting one edit away from another sequence. Based on a fit of two negative binomial distributions, barcode sub-clusters having less than 20% of the maximum read count were discarded. TCRdb redid the processing of the public reads, applying fastp at Q25 and MiXCR, and retained in-frame beta chains. Each CDR3 protein appears once, grouped with its most common genes and DNA. The V and J calls shown here were made by TCRdb, not taken from the authors' results. The sample table shows some 580,000 distinct CDR3 sequences, and less than 30% are seen once. Of the sample, 0.75% to 0.8% falls within the top ten clones.

This sequence uses TRBV28 and TRBJ1-1, with TRBD1 tentatively as D gene (5 bases match). The sample was naive CD8+ T cells from blood, with Jurkat cell RNA spiked in. Taken with the paper, the label for cell subset or site translates to: FACS-sorted CD8+CD4-CCR7+CD45RA+ naive T cells. This TCR was sampled from a human donor in good health. Some libraries in this study had Jurkat cell RNA spiked in. The CDR3 in this case is CASSVATVHEAFF. The nucleotide sequence is given as TGTGCCAGCAGTGTTGCGACAGTACATGAAGCTTTCTTT.